The clone carrying this TCR beta chain was observed at least ten times. Its specificity is not known. The sample originates from a study of HIV-infected patients and healthy controls. Study results and caveats: HLA types of the donors remained undetermined. During therapy, HIV-associated CDR3s fell significantly in frequency, while CMV-associated CDR3s did not change significantly.

V was cut by 3 bases and J by 6 bases, with 15 bases left in between. This CDR3 comprises 14 residues. CDR1 SGHAT and CDR2 FQNNGV come from the germline V gene. Whole blood was used without fractionation, so all unsorted peripheral T cells were included. 400 to 550 ng RNA was reverse transcribed with alpha and beta constant-region primers. Each of the alpha and beta chains got its own library through chain-specific third strand synthesis with indices. TCRdb re-analysed the 5' RACE reads in MiXCR, keeping a single row per CDR3 protein. The table records 7,500 or so distinct CDR3 sequences, 9% to 10% of them present only once.

The source of this sequence is an adult with HIV infection. Sequenced here: blood, sampled before antiretroviral therapy. V gene TRBV11-2 combines with J gene TRBJ2-7; the D is unclear. In DNA form, the CDR3 reads TGTGCCAGCAGCTTTGCCCTCCTAGTTGGCGAGCAGTACTTC. Residues: CASSFALLVGEQYF.